These T cell receptor beta chains were read from a single sample in a study of CD8+ T cells in alopecia areata. TCRdb's copy holds only in-frame clones and misses some; the assay was immunoSEQ multiplex PCR. Among over 250,000 clones listed, 60% were seen once. The sequencing used CD4+ T cells sorted from blood, collected at approximately week 52, from a patient treated with tofacitinib. Every receptor here comes from a human donor with alopecia areata. Each CDR3 is given with its conserved first and last residue. A D gene is named only where the DNA matches it firmly. Size is stated for part of the rows, as once, few or many counts, or as a class when the clone is expanded.

>-|TRBJ2-2|-|TRBV5-4|15
TGTGCCAGCAGCCCGGCCAGGGGGGCCACCGGGGAGCTGTTTTTT
CASSPARGATGELFF
>-|TRBJ1-4|TRBD1|TRBV29-1|16
TGCAGCGTTGAAGTAGGTCAGGGGGCTTGGAATGAAAAACTGTTTTTT
CSVEVGQGAWNEKLFF
>-|TRBJ1-6|-|TRBV30|13
TGTGCCTGGGATCGTAATAGCGGTAGGCCCCTCCACTTT
CAWDRNSGRPLHF
>-|TRBJ1-5|TRBD1|TRBV6-5|14
TGTGCCAGCAGTTGGACAGGCGGCAATCAGCCCCAGCATTTT
CASSWTGGNQPQHF
>few|TRBJ2-7|-|TRBV5-6|14
TGTGCCAGCAGCTTGTTGCCAGCGATGGCCGAGCAGTACTTC
CASSLLPAMAEQYF
>once|TRBJ1-2|-|TRBV30|12
TGTGCCTGGAGTGTACTGCTCTATGGCTACACCTTC
CAWSVLLYGYTF
>-|TRBJ2-3|-|TRBV4-1|17
TGCGCCAGCAGCCAAGAGGCGAACGGGGGTAGCACAGATACGCAGTATTTT
CASSQEANGGSTDTQYF
>-|TRBJ1-2|-|TRBV2|12
TGTGCCAGCAGTGCTCGTGGGTATGGCTACACCTTC
CASSARGYGYTF
>few|TRBJ2-3|-|TRBV18|13
TGTGCCAGCTCACCACCAGCCACAGATACGCAGTATTTT
CASSPPATDTQYF
>-|TRBJ1-1|-|TRBV5-1|14
TGCGCCAGCAGAAAGGACAGTCCTTACACTGAAGCTTTCTTT
CASRKDSPYTEAFF
>few|TRBJ1-6|TRBD1|TRBV27|16
TGTGCCAGCAGTTTCGGCGACAGGGGTCTAAATTCACCCCTCCACTTT
CASSFGDRGLNSPLHF
>-|TRBJ1-1|TRBD1|TRBV9|14
TGTGCCAGCAGCGTAGGGCCAGGGGGCTCTGAAGCTTTCTTT
CASSVGPGGSEAFF
>-|TRBJ2-1|TRBD2|TRBV7-2|13
TGTGCCAGCAGCCCGGGACTAGCGCGGGAGCAGTTCTTC
CASSPGLAREQFF
>-|TRBJ2-6|-|TRBV2|15
TGTGCGGTGGGCAGGGGAAGCTCTGGGGCCAACGTCCTGACTTTC
CAVGRGSSGANVLTF
>-|TRBJ2-5|-|TRBV29-1|11
TGCAGCGTTGTGTACTGGGAGACCCAGTACTTC
CSVVYWETQYF
>few|TRBJ2-7|-|TRBV5-1|14
TGCGCCAGCAGCCCCGGGACCGGGGCCTACGAGCAGTACTTC
CASSPGTGAYEQYF
>-|TRBJ1-5|-|TRBV7-2|14
TGTGCCAGCAGCCCGTCTCAGTCGGGGTCATCCCAGCATTTT
CASSPSQSGSSQHF
>-|TRBJ1-2|-|TRBV5-1|14
TGCGCCAGCAGCTTGGACAGGAGCAACTATGGCTACACCTTC
CASSLDRSNYGYTF
>-|TRBJ2-1|TRBD2|TRBV9|15
TGTGCCAGCAGCCAAAGGGAGGGGCCGGGGAATGAGCAGTTCTTC
CASSQREGPGNEQFF
>-|TRBJ2-3|TRBD1|TRBV29-1|14
TGCAGCGGATCTACGGGACAGGGGGGAGATACGCAGTATTTT
CSGSTGQGGDTQYF
>few|TRBJ1-6|-|TRBV11-2|14
TGTGCCAGCAGCTGGACCTCAAGGGGTTCACCCCTCCACTTT
CASSWTSRGSPLHF
>-|TRBJ2-7|-|TRBV11-3|15
TGTGCCAGCAGCTTAGCACCCGCGGGGAATGGCGAGCAGTACTTC
CASSLAPAGNGEQYF
>-|TRBJ2-7|TRBD1|TRBV7-9|14
TGTGCCAGCAGCCGTGGACAGGGGGACTACGAGCAGTACTTC
CASSRGQGDYEQYF
>-|TRBJ2-7|TRBD1|TRBV4-1|14
TGCGCCAGCAGCCAAGGACAGGGTTCCTACGAGCAGTACTTC
CASSQGQGSYEQYF
>-|TRBJ2-7|-|TRBV30|14
TGTGCCTGGAGTCGAGACACATCCTCCTACGAGCAGTACTTC
CAWSRDTSSYEQYF
>-|TRBJ1-6|-|TRBV4-3|13
TGCGCCAGCAGCCAAGACCGGGATTCACCCCTCCACTTT
CASSQDRDSPLHF
>-|TRBJ2-5|TRBD2|TRBV5-4|16
TGTGCCAGCAGCTTAACTAGCGGGGTGGTAGGAGAGACCCAGTACTTC
CASSLTSGVVGETQYF
>-|TRBJ1-2|-|TRBV20-1|11
TGCAGTGCTTCCCCTGTGGAGGGCTACACCTTC
CSASPVEGYTF
>-|TRBJ1-6|-|TRBV15|14
TGTGCCACCAGCAGAGATCGGAGTGGGTCACCCCTCCACTTT
CATSRDRSGSPLHF
>few|TRBJ2-3|TRBD2|TRBV7-2|16
TGTGCCAGCAGCGTCTCACTAGCGCCGAGCACAGATACGCAGTATTTT
CASSVSLAPSTDTQYF
>few|TRBJ2-4|-|TRBV4-3|15
TGCGCCAGCAGCCAAGAGAGGGTCTCTAAAAACATTCAGTACTTC
CASSQERVSKNIQYF
>-|TRBJ1-1|-|TRBV30|13
TGTGCCTGGAGTACGCCGGGACCCCGTCCTGGTTTCTTT
CAWSTPGPRPGFF
>-|TRBJ1-1|-|TRBV7-2|12
TGTGCCAGCACCCTAGAGGGGACTGAAGCTTTCTTT
CASTLEGTEAFF
>-|TRBJ1-1|-|TRBV2|13
TGTGCCAGCGGCCTAGGGGGTAACACTGAAGCTTTCTTT
CASGLGGNTEAFF
>few|TRBJ2-3|-|TRBV14|11
TGTGCCAGCAGCCAGGGACCCGAACAGTATTTT
CASSQGPEQYF
>few|TRBJ2-5|TRBD2|TRBV28|15
TGTGCCAGCAGTCCAGCGGGGGGAAGGGGAGAGACCCAGTACTTC
CASSPAGGRGETQYF
>-|TRBJ2-3|-|TRBV30|13
TGTGCCTGGAGTAGGGGAAGCCGGGATACGCAGTATTTT
CAWSRGSRDTQYF
>few|TRBJ1-2|-|TRBV14|14
TGTGCCAGCAGCCGCCGACCGGGACTGAGTGGCTACACCTTC
CASSRRPGLSGYTF
>-|TRBJ2-5|-|TRBV13|13
TGTGCCAGCAGCTTACGGCAGCAAGAGACCCAGTACTTC
CASSLRQQETQYF
>-|TRBJ1-1|TRBD1|TRBV29-1|12
TGCAGCGTTGACACAGGGGGCACTGAAGCTTTCTTT
CSVDTGGTEAFF
>-|TRBJ2-1|-|TRBV20-1|11
TGCAGTGCTAGAAGGAGCAATGAGCAGTTCTTC
CSARRSNEQFF
>-|TRBJ2-7|-|TRBV13|14
TGTGCCAGCAGCTTAGCTGGCTTAGTCTACGAGCAGTACTTC
CASSLAGLVYEQYF
>-|TRBJ1-6|-|TRBV7-8|15
TGTGCCAGCAGCTTAGAAGGTCCGTTGAATTCACCCCTCCACTTT
CASSLEGPLNSPLHF
>-|TRBJ1-2|-|TRBV7-2|14
TGTGCCAGCAGCTTACTAGGACAGACCTATGGCTACACCTTC
CASSLLGQTYGYTF
>few|TRBJ2-7|TRBD1|TRBV11-2|15
TGTGCCAGCAGCCGATCCGGGACAGGGGCCTACGAGCAGTACTTC
CASSRSGTGAYEQYF
>-|TRBJ1-2|-|TRBV7-6|13
TGCGCCAGCAGCTCGCAGGAGGGCTATGGCTACACCTTC
CASSSQEGYGYTF
>-|TRBJ1-5|-|TRBV30|15
TGTGCCTGGAGTGGCGGCGGCGTTAGCAATCAGCCCCAGCATTTT
CAWSGGGVSNQPQHF
>few|TRBJ1-6|TRBD1|TRBV10-3|13
TGTGCCATCAGCCGGGACAGGGACTCACCCCTCCACTTT
CAISRDRDSPLHF
>-|TRBJ2-7|TRBD1|TRBV5-1|16
TGCGCCAGCAGCTTGGCATTGACAGGGGAATCCTACGAGCAGTACTTC
CASSLALTGESYEQYF